This note documents a single TCR beta chain sequence. This specimen belongs to a study of OX40 agonist ivuxolimab in advanced cancers. Study information: The group had a mean age of roughly 65 years, ranged from roughly 23 to 79, and was 82.7% male. Previous treatment with anti-PD-1, anti-PD-L1 or anti-CTLA-4 therapy was allowed; roughly 40% had received some.

Clones were read by immunoSEQ multiplex PCR, and TCRdb kept only the in-frame ones, dropping some. The table records roughly 90,000 clones, just over 90% of them present only once. From germline, CDR1 is MDHEN and CDR2 SYDVKM. This CDR3 contains 13 residues. J was trimmed by 5 bases and V by 8 bases; bases with no gene match: 9. The sequencing used CD4+ or CD8+ T cells sorted from blood, collected in a trial of the OX40 agonist ivuxolimab. V and J are TRBV28 and TRBJ2-7; 7 bases fit TRBD1. The TCR comes from an adult with an advanced solid tumor such as melanoma, head and neck, liver or kidney cancer. This chain's CDR3 is CASGKQGSHEQYF. The CDR3, as DNA: TGTGCCAGCGGAAAACAGGGGTCCCACGAGCAGTACTTC.